This T cell receptor (beta chain) was recovered during a study of vaccination effects on CD4 cells after COVID-19. Findings and caveats of the study: From healthy vaccinees, only 1 of 255 vaccine-induced clones also reacted to common cold coronaviruses. The study had few convalescent patients and no early post-infection timepoints.

The germline V gene encodes CDR1 WSHSY and CDR2 SAAADI. The CDR3 loop spans 13 amino acids. Trimming took 4 bases from V and 6 from J; bases not matched to a gene: 4. As concerns this clone: The target antigen is unknown.

TCRdb's copy holds only in-frame clones and misses some; the assay was immunoSEQ multiplex PCR. The table lists approximately 83,000 clones, around four fifths of them singletons, with around 1% in the top ten. Before sequencing took place, the ViraFEST assay used viral peptide pools to expand antigen-specific CD4+ T cells. The authors isolated CD4+ T cells after about 10 days of culture. The vaccine given was either BNT162b2 or mRNA-1273, in two doses. Half the medium was swapped for IL-2 medium on days 3 and 7. The sample consisted of CD4+ T cells from PBMCs cultured with HCoV-OC43 spike peptides, taken after COVID-19 vaccination. This sample's subset: HCoV-OC43 spike overlapping peptide pool stimulation. The receptor's source is a human donor who received a COVID-19 vaccine. This chain links TRBV10-2 with TRBJ1-2, with TRBD1 matching 8 bases. In nucleotides, the CDR3 is TGCGCCAGCAGTGGACAGGGGAGTAATGGCTACACCTTC. It codes for CASSGQGSNGYTF.